This T cell receptor (beta chain) stems from a study of blood T cell repertoires in COVID-19. Study-wide background: Sample material is recorded as cDNA or gDNA derived from T cells, B-cell-depleted T cells, or PBMCs.

Per the original data handling: By means of reference gene primer amplification, nucleated cell counts were estimated. Assay: immunoSEQ multiplex PCR; the TCRdb copy retains only in-frame clones and omits some. That table furnishes V, J and clone size, whereas the DNA furnished D and trimming. The sample has roughly 250,000 clones, approximately 88% seen once. J lost 3 bases, V lost 1 base, and 9 bases had no gene match. The length of the CDR3 is 17 residues. Germline V gene sequence: CDR1 SGHVS, CDR2 FQNEAQ. V and J are TRBV7-8 and TRBJ2-1, with 7 nucleotides matching TRBD2. Source material: PBMCs or T cells enriched from blood (not recorded which). This sequence was found in a middle-aged woman with acute COVID-19. CDR3 sequence: CASSLEGVVAGYNEQFF. CDR3 DNA sequence: TGTGCCAGCAGCTTAGAAGGGGTGGTAGCGGGCTACAATGAGCAGTTCTTC.